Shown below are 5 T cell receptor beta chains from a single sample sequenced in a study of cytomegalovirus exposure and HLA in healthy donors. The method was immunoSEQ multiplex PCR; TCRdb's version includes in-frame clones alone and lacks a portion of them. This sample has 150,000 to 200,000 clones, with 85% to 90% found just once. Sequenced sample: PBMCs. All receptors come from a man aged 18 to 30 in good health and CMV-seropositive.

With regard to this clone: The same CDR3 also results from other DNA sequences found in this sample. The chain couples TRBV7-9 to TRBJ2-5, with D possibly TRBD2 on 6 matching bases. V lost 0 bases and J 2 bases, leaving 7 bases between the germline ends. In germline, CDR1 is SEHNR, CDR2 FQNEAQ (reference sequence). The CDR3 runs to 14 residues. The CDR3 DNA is TGTGCCAGCAGCTTAGCTAGCGGACAAGAGACCCAGTACTTC. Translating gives CASSLASGQETQYF.

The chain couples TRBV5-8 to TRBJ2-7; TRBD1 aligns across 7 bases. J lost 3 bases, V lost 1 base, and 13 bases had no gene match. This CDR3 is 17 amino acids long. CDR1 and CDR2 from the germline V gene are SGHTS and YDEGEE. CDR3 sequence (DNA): TGTGCCAGCAGCTTGAGGAAGGGGGCCTTGAAAAGCTACGAGCAGTACTTC. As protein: CASSLRKGALKSYEQYF.

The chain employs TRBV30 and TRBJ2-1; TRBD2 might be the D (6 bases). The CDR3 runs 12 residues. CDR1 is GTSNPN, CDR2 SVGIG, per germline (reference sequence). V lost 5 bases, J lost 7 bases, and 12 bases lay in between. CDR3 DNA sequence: TGTGCCTGGGCGGGGTTCGGTAATGAGCAGTTCTTC. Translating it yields CAWAGFGNEQFF.

CDR3 in amino acids: CASSLERVERLAGGEQFF. The CDR3 DNA reads as TGTGCCAGCAGCTTAGAAAGGGTAGAAAGGCTAGCGGGAGGGGAGCAGTTCTTC. The rearrangement joins TRBV11-3 to TRBJ2-1, with TRBD2 identical over 12 bases. The CDR3 spans 18 residues. With V trimmed by 0 bases and J by 10 bases, 13 bases remained unmatched. Germline V gene lookup returns CDR1 SGHNT and CDR2 YENEEA.

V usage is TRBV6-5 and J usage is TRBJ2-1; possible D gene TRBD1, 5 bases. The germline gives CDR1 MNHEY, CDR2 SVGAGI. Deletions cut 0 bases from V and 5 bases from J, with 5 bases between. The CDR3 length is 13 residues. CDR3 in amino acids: CASSYSGDNEQFF. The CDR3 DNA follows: TGTGCCAGCAGTTACTCAGGGGACAATGAGCAGTTCTTC.